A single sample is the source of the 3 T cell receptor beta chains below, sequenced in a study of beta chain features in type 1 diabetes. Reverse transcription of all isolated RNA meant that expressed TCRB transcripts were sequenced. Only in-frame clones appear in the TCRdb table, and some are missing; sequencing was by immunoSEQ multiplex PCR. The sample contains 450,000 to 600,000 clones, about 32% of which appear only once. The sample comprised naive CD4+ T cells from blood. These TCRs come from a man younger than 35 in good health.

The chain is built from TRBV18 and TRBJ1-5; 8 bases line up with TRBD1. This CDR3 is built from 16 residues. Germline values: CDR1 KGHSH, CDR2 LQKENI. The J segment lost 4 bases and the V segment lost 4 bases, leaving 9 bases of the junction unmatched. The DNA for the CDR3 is TGTGCCAGCTCACAAGACAGGGGCGTGGAGAATCAGCCCCAGCATTTT. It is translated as CASSQDRGVENQPQHF.

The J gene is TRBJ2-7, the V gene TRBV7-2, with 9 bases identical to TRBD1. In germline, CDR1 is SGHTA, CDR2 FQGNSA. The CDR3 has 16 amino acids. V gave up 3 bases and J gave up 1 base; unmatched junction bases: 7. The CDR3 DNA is TGTGCCAGCAGCTTCTCACAGGGGGCATCTTCCTACGAGCAGTACTTC. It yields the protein CASSFSQGASSYEQYF.

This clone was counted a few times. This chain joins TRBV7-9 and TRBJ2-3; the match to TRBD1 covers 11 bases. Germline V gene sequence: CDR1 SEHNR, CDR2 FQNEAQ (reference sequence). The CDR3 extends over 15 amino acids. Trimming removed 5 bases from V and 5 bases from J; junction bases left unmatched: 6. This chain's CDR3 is CASSPGQGAKDTQYF. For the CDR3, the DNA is TGTGCCAGCAGCCCCGGACAGGGGGCGAAAGATACGCAGTATTTT.